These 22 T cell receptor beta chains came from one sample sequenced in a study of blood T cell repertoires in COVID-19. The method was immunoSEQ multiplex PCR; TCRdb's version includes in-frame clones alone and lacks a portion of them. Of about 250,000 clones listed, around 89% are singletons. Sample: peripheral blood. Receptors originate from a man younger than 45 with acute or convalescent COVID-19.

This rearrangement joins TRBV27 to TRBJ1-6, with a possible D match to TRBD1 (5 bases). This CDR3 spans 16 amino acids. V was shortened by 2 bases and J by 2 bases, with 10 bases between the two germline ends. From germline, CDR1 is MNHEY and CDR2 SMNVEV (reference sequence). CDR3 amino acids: CASSLARDAYNSPLHF. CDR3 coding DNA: TGTGCCAGCAGTTTAGCCAGGGATGCCTATAATTCACCCCTCCACTTT.

CDR3 loop: CASSRESSPLHF. The CDR3 DNA reads TGTGCCAGCAGTAGGGAGAGTTCACCCCTCCACTTT. This chain joins TRBV28 and TRBJ1-6; D gene unclear. Germline loops: CDR1 MDHEN, CDR2 SYDVKM. The length of the CDR3 is 12 residues. Between the trimmed V and J ends, which lost 5 bases and 9 bases, there was a span of 8 bases. The whole variable domain, remainder taken from reference TRBV28 and TRBJ1-6, is DVKVTQSSRYLVKRTGEKVFLECVQDMDHENMFWYRQDPGLGLRLIYFSYDVKMKEKGDIPEGYSVSREKKERFSLILESASTNQTSMYLCASSRESSPLHFGNGTRLTVT.

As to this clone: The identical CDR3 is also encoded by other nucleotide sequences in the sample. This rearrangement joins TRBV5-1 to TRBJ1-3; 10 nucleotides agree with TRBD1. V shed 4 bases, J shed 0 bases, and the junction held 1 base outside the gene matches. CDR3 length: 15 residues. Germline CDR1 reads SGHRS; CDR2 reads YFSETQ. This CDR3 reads CASSRDRGSGNTIYF. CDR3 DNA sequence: TGCGCCAGCAGCAGGGACAGGGGCTCTGGAAACACCATATATTTT.

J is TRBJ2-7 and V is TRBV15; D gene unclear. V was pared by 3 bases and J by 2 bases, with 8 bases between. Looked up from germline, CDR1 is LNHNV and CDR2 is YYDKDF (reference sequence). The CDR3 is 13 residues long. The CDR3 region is CATSRVRAYEQYF. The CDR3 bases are TGTGCCACCAGCAGGGTCCGCGCCTACGAGCAGTACTTC.

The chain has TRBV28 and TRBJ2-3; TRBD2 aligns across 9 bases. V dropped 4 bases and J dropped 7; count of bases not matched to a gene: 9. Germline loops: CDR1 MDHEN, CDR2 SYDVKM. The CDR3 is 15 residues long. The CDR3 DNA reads TGTGCCAGCAGTTATAGCGGGAGCGGGGGTTATACGCAGTATTTT. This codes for CASSYSGSGGYTQYF. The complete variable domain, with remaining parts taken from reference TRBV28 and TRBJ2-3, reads DVKVTQSSRYLVKRTGEKVFLECVQDMDHENMFWYRQDPGLGLRLIYFSYDVKMKEKGDIPEGYSVSREKKERFSLILESASTNQTSMYLCASSYSGSGGYTQYFGPGTRLTVL.

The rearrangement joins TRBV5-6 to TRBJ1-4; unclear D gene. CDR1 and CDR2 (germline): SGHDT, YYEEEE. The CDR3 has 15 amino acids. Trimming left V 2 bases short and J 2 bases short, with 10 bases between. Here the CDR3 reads CASSLTASTNEKLFF. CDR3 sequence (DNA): TGTGCCAGCAGCTTAACAGCTTCCACTAATGAAAAACTGTTTTTT.

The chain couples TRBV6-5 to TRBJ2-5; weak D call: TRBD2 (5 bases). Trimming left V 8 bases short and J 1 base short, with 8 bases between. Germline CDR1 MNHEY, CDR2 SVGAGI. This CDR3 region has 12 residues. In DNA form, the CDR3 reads TGTGCCAGCCGACGGGGCCAAGAGACCCAGTACTTC. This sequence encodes CASRRGQETQYF.

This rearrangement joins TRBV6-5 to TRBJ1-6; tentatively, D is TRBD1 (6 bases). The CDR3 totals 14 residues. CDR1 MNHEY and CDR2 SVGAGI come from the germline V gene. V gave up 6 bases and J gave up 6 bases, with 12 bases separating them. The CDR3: CASSGQPSNSPLHF. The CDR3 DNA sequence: TGTGCCAGCAGCGGACAGCCCTCTAATTCACCCCTCCACTTT.

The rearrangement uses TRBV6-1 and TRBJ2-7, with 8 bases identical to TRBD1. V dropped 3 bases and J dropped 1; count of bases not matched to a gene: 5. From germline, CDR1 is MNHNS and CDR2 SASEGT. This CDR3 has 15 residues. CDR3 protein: CASSDGQGGSYEQYF. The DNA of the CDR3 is TGTGCCAGCAGTGATGGACAGGGAGGTTCCTACGAGCAGTACTTC.

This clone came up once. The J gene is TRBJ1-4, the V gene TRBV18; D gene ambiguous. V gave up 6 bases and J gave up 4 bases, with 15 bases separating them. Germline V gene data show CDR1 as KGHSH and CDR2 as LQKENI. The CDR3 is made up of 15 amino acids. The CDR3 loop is CASSPYPGVNEKLFF. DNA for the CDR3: TGTGCCAGCTCCCCTTACCCCGGGGTTAATGAAAAACTGTTTTTT.

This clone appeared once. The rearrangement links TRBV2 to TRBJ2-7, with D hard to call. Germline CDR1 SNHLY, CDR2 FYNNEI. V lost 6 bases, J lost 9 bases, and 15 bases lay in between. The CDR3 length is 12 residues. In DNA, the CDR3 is TGTGCCAGCAGCGTGCTCTCCGTTAGGCAGTACTTC. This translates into CASSVLSVRQYF.

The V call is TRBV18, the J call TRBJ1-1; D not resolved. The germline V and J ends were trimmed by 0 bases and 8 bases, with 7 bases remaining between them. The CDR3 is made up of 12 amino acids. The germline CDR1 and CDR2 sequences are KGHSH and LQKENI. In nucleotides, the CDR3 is TGTGCCAGCTCACCACCTTATGGCGAAGCTTTCTTT. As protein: CASSPPYGEAFF.

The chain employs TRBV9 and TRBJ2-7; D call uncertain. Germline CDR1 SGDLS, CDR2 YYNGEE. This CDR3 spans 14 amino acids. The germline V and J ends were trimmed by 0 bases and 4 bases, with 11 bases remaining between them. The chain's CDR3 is CASSVALEGYEQYF. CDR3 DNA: TGTGCCAGCAGCGTAGCGCTAGAAGGATACGAGCAGTACTTC.

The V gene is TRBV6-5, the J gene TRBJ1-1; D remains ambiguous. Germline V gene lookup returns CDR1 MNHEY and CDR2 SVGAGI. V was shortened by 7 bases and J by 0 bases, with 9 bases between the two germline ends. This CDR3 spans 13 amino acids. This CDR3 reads CASIHSMNTEAFF. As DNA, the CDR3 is TGTGCCAGCATCCACAGTATGAACACTGAAGCTTTCTTT.

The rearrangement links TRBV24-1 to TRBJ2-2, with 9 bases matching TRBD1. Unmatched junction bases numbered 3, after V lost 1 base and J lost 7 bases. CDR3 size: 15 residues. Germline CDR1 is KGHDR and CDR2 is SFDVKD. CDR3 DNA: TGTGCCACCAGTGATTTAGGACAGGGGAGCGGGGAGCTGTTTTTT. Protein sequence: CATSDLGQGSGELFF.

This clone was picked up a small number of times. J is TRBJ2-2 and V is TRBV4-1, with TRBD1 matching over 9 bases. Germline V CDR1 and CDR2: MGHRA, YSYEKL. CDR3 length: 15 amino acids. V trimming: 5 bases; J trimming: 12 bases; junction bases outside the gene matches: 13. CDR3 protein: CASSFRTGATWKLFF. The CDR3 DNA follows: TGCGCCAGCAGCTTCAGGACAGGGGCGACTTGGAAGCTGTTTTTT.

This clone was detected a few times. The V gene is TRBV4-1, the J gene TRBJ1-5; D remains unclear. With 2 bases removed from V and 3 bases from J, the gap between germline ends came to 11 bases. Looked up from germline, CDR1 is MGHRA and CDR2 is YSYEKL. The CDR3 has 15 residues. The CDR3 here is CASSQIERNNQPQHF. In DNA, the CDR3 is TGCGCCAGCAGCCAAATCGAGAGAAACAATCAGCCCCAGCATTTT.

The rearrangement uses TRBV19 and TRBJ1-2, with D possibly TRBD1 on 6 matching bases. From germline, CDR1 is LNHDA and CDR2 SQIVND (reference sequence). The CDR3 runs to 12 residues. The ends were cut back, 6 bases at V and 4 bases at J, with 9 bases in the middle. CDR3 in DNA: TGTGCCAGTAGCAGGGACACCTATGGCTACACCTTC. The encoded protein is CASSRDTYGYTF.

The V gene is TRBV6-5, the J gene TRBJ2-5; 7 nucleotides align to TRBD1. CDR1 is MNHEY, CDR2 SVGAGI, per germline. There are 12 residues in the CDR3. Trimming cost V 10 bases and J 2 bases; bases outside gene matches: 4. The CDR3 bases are TGTGCCACAGGGGACAGACAAGAGACCCAGTACTTC. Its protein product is CATGDRQETQYF.

For the CDR3, the DNA is TGTGCCAGCACTCAGTACAATGAGCAGTTCTTC. Residues: CASTQYNEQFF. The genes are TRBV28 and TRBJ2-1; D not certain. CDR3 length: 11 amino acids. V was clipped by 7 bases and J by 4 bases, with 5 bases between them. CDR1 MDHEN and CDR2 SYDVKM come from the germline V gene.

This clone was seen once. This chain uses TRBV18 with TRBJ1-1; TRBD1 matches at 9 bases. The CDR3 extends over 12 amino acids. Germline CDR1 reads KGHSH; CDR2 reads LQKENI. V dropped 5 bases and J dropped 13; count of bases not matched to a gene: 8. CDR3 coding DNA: TGTGCCAGCTCAACACAGGGGGCAAAGGATTTCTTT. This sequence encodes CASSTQGAKDFF.

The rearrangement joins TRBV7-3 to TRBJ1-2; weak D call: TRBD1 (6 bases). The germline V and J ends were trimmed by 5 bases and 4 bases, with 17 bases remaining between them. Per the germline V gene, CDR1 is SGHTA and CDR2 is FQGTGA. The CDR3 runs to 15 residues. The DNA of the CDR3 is TGTGCCAGCAGCACCACCCCCGGGACACCCTATGGCTACACCTTC. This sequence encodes CASSTTPGTPYGYTF.